This record looks at one T cell receptor (beta chain) sequence and its context. Its target is not known. This sample is part of a study of identical twins. The V gene lost 1 base and the J gene lost 8 bases, with 5 bases spanning the gap. CDR1 and CDR2 from the germline V gene are ENHRY and SYGVKD. The CDR3 is 12 residues long. All donors comprised healthy Caucasians. Study-wide results and caveats: Among beta out-of-frame sequences, excess sharing between twins appeared weaker.

Using its own MiXCR run on the 5' RACE reads, TCRdb lists one record per CDR3 protein. The sample holds some 240,000 distinct CDR3 sequences, about 8% seen once. The same sample was also used in a study of yellow fever vaccine responses in identical twins.

Sequencing was performed on CD8+ T cells sorted from blood. The source is a woman aged 18-29 years in good health. The rearrangement links TRBV10-3 to TRBJ1-4; no definite D call. CDR3 bases: TGTGCCATCAGTGAGTTGGGGGAAAAACTGTTTTTT. Amino acid sequence: CAISELGEKLFF.